The clone carrying this TCR beta chain was recorded a few times. The antigen is undetermined. This record belongs to a study of CD8 T cells in ankylosing spondylitis. Regarding the study as a whole: One TCR beta motif, made up of seven to nine highly homologous variants, appeared characteristic of ankylosing spondylitis blood. Disease-linked clones displayed a CD8+ phenotype and appeared relatively rarely in peripheral blood. As reported, disease-linked clones showed significant enrichment in matched ankylosing spondylitis synovial fluid.

Construction of TCR beta libraries was performed using quantitative 5'-RACE with molecular barcodes. TCRdb called the 5' RACE reads again in MiXCR, with one record for every CDR3 protein. The sample lists 470,000 or so distinct CDR3 sequences, roughly 27% occurring once. From germline, CDR1 is LGHNA and CDR2 YNFKEQ. This CDR3 spans 16 amino acids. The V gene lost 3 bases and the J gene lost 4 bases, with 18 bases spanning the gap. The sample consisted of blood, either unsorted or a sorted T cell fraction (not recorded which). The chain employs TRBV4-2 and TRBJ2-5, with D possibly TRBD2 on 6 matching bases. This TCR came from a male donor with ankylosing spondylitis. CDR3 amino acids: CASSHSGLGLTETQYF. The CDR3, as DNA: TGTGCCAGCAGCCACTCGGGACTCGGTTTAACAGAGACCCAGTACTTC.